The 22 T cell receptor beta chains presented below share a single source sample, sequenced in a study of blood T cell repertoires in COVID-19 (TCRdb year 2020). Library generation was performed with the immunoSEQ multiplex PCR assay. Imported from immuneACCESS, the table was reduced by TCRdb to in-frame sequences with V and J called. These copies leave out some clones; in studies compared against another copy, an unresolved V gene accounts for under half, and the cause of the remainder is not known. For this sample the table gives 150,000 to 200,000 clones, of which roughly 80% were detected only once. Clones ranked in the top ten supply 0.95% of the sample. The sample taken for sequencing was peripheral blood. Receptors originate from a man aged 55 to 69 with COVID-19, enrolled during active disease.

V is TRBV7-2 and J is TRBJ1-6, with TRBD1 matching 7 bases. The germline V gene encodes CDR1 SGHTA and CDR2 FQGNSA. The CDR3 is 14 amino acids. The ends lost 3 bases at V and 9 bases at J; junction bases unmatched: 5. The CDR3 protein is CASSFRQGASPLHF. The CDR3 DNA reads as TGTGCCAGCAGCTTTCGACAGGGTGCTTCACCCCTCCACTTT.

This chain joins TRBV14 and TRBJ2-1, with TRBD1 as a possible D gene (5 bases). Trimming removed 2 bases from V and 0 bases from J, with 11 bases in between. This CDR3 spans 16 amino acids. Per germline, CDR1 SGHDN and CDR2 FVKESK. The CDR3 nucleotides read TGTGCCAGCAGCCAAACAGGATCTAGCTCCTACAATGAGCAGTTCTTC. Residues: CASSQTGSSSYNEQFF.

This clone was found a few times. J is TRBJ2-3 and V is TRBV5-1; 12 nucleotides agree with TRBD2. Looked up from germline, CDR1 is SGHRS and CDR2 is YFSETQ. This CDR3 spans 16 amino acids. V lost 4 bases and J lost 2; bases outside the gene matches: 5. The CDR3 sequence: CASSPRTSGATDTQYF. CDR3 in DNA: TGCGCCAGCAGCCCAAGGACTAGCGGGGCCACAGATACGCAGTATTTT. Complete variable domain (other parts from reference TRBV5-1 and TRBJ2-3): KAGVTQTPRYLIKTRGQQVTLSCSPISGHRSVSWYQQTPGQGLQFLFEYFSETQRNKGNFPGRFSGRQFSNSRSEMNVSTLELGDSALYLCASSPRTSGATDTQYFGPGTRLTVL.

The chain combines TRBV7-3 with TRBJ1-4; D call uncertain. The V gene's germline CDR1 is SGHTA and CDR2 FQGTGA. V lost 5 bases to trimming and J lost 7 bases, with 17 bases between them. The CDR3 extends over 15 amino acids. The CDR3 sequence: CASSLAGGVFEKLFF. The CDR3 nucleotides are TGTGCCAGCAGCCTTGCCGGCGGGGTTTTTGAAAAACTGTTTTTT.

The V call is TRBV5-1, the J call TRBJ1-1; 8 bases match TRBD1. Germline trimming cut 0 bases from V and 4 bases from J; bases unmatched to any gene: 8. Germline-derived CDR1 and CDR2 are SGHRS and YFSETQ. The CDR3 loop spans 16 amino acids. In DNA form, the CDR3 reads TGCGCCAGCAGCTTGGGCAGGGGGCTTGGGGGCACTGAAGCTTTCTTT. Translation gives CASSLGRGLGGTEAFF.

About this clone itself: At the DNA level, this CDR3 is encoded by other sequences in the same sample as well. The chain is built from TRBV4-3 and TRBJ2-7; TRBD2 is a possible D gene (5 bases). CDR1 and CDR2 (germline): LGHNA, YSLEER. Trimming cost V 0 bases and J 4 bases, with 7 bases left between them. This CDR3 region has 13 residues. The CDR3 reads CASSQDRGYEQYF. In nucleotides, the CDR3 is TGCGCCAGCAGCCAAGATCGGGGATACGAGCAGTACTTC.

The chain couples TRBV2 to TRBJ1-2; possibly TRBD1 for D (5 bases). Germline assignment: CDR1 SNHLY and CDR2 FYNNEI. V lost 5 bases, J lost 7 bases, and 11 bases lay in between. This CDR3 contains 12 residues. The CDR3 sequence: CASSQGGFGYTF. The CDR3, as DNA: TGTGCCAGCAGTCAGGGAGGGTTTGGCTACACCTTC.

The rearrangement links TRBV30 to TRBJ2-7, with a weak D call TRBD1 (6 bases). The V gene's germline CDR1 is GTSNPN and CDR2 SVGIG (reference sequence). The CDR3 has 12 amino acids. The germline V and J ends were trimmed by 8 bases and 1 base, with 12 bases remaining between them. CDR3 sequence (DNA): TGTGCCGGAAACAGGGATTCCTACGAGCAGTACTTC. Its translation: CAGNRDSYEQYF.

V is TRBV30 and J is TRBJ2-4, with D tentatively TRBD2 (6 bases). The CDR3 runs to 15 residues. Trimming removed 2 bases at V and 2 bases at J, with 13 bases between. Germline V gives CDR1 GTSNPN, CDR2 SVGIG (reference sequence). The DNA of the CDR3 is TGTGCCTGGAGTACACGCGGGGTTACCAAAAACATTCAGTACTTC. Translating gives CAWSTRGVTKNIQYF.

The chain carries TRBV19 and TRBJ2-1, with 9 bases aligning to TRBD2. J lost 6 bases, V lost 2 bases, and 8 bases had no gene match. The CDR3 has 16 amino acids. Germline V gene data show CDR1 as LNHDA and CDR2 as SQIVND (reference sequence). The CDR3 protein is CASSIIGREGRNEQFF. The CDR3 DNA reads TGTGCCAGTAGTATAATCGGGCGGGAGGGACGCAATGAGCAGTTCTTC.

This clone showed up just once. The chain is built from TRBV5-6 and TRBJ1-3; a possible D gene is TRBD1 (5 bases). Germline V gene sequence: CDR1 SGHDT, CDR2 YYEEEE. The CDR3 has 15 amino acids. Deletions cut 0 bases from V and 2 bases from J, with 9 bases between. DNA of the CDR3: TGTGCCAGCAGCTTGGACAGGTTGGCTGGAAACACCATATATTTT. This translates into CASSLDRLAGNTIYF.

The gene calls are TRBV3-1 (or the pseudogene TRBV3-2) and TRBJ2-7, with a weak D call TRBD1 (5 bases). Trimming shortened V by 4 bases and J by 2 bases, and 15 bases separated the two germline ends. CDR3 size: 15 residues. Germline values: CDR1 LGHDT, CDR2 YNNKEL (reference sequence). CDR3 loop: CASSLGHSGTYEQYF. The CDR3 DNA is TGTGCCAGCAGCCTCGGACATTCCGGCACCTACGAGCAGTACTTC.

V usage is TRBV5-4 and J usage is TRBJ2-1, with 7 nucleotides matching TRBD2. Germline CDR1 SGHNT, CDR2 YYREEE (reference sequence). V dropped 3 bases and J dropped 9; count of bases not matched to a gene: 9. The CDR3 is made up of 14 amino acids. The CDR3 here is CASSYGGGPSEQFF. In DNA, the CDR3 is TGTGCCAGCAGCTACGGGGGAGGGCCGAGTGAGCAGTTCTTC.

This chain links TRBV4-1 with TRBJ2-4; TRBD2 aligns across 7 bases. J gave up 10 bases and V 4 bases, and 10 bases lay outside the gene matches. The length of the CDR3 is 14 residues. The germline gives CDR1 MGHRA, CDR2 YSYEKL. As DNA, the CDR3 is TGCGCCAGCAGCCGTGCCGGGGCCGGGGGGATTCAGTACTTC. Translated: CASSRAGAGGIQYF.

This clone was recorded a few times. CDR3 protein: CASSSRDRGFYGYTF. The CDR3 nucleotides read TGTGCCAGCAGTAGCCGGGACAGGGGATTCTATGGCTACACCTTC. The chain uses TRBV6-5 and TRBJ1-2; 10 positions agree with TRBD1. The CDR3 contains 15 residues. V lost 5 bases, J lost 4 bases, and 7 bases stayed unmatched. Germline assignment: CDR1 MNHEY and CDR2 SVGAGI.

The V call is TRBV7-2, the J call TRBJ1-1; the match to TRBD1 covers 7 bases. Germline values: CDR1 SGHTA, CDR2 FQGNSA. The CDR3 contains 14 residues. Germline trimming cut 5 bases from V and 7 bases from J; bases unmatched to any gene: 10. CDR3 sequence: CASSQGGSPSEAFF. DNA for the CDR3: TGTGCCAGCAGCCAAGGGGGCAGTCCCAGTGAAGCTTTCTTT.

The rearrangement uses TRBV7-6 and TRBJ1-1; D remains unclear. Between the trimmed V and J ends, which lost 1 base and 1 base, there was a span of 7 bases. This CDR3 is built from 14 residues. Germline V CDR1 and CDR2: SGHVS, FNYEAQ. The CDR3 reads CASSLDTTNTEAFF. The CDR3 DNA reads TGTGCCAGCAGCTTAGATACAACGAACACTGAAGCTTTCTTT.

The CDR3 DNA follows: TGTGCCAGCAGTTTGCACAGGGGGCAAGGCAATCAGCCCCAGCATTTT. Its translation: CASSLHRGQGNQPQHF. The chain employs TRBV6-2 or TRBV6-3 and TRBJ1-5, with TRBD1 identical over 9 bases. Germline V gene data show CDR1 as MNHEY and CDR2 as SVGEGT. There are 16 residues in the CDR3. After removal of 4 bases from V and 2 bases from J, the junction contained 6 bases not matched to a gene.

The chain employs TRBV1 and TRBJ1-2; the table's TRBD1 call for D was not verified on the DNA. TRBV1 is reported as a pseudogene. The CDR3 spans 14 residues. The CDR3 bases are TGCACCAGCAGCAAACCGGGACAGGGGTTTGGCTACACCTTC. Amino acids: CTSSKPGQGFGYTF.

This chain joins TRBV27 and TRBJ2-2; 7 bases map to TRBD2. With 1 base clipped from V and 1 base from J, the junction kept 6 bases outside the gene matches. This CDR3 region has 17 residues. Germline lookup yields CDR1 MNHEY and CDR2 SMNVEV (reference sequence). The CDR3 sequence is CASSLYLGGMNTGELFF. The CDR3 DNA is TGTGCCAGCAGTTTATATTTGGGAGGGATGAACACCGGGGAGCTGTTTTTT.

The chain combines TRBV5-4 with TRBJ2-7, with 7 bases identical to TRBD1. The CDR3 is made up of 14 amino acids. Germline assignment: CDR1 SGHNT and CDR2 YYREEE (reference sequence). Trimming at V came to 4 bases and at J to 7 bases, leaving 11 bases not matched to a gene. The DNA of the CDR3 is TGTGCCAGCAGCCCCAGACAGGGCCTTGGGGAGCAGTACTTC. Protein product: CASSPRQGLGEQYF.

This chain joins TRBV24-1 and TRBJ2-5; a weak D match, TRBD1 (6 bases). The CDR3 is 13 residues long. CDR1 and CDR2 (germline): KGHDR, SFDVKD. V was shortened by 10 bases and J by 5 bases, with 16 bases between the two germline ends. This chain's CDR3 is CATRTARRETQYF. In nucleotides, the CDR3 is TGTGCCACTCGGACAGCCAGAAGGGAGACCCAGTACTTC.